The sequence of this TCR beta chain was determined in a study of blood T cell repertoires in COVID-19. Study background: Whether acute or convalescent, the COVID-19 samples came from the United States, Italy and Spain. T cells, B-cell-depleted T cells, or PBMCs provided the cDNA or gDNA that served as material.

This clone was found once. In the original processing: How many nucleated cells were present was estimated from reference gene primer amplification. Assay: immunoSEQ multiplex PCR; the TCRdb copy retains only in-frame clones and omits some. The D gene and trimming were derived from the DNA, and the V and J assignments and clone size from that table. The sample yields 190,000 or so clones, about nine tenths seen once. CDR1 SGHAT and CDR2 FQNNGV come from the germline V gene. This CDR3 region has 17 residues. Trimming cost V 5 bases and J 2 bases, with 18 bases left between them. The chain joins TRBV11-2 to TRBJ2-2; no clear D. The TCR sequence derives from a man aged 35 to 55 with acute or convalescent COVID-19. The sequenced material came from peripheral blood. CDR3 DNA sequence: TGTGCCAGCAGCACCCGGTTTAGCCGGATCAACACCGGGGAGCTGTTTTTT. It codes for CASSTRFSRINTGELFF.